These 14 T cell receptor beta chains originate from one sample sequenced in a study of T-cell reconstitution after alpha-beta-depleted transplantation in children. The library targeted TCRbeta and was prepared with unique molecular identifiers. TCRdb ran MiXCR on the PCR reads and lists one entry per CDR3 protein. The table lists 500,000 to 600,000 distinct CDR3 sequences, roughly a quarter of them singletons. Sequenced material: PBMCs, taken before TCRalphabeta/CD19-depleted stem cell transplant. Receptors were obtained from a boy under two years old with Wiskott-Aldrich syndrome, due to receive a stem cell transplant.

J is TRBJ2-3 and V is TRBV7-8, with D unclear. Trimming removed 10 bases from V and 0 bases from J, with 11 bases in between. The CDR3 covers 13 residues. Germline V CDR1 and CDR2: SGHVS, FQNEAQ. The CDR3: CATGSFSTDTQYF. For the CDR3, the DNA is TGTGCCACCGGCAGCTTTAGCACAGATACGCAGTATTTT.

The gene calls are TRBV12-3 or TRBV12-4 and TRBJ2-1; 11 bases match TRBD2. There are 17 residues in the CDR3. J gave up 7 bases and V 1 base, and 9 bases lay outside the gene matches. CDR3 nucleotide sequence: TGTGCCAGCAGTTTAGTGTTAGCGGGAGGGCAATGGAATGAGCAGTTCTTC. Translated: CASSLVLAGGQWNEQFF.

This chain links TRBV20-1 with TRBJ2-5, with D perhaps TRBD1 or TRBD2 (5 bases each). Germline V gene sequence: CDR1 DFQATT, CDR2 SNEGSKA (reference sequence). The CDR3 runs to 13 residues. V was clipped by 7 bases and J by 4 bases, with 16 bases between them. CDR3: CSVGTGIGETQYF. The CDR3 DNA reads TGCAGTGTAGGGACCGGGATAGGAGAGACCCAGTACTTC.

The V gene is TRBV14, the J gene TRBJ2-2, with D uncertain. Germline V gives CDR1 SGHDN, CDR2 FVKESK. V lost 4 bases and J lost 5, with 8 bases in between. The CDR3 totals 13 residues. The CDR3 loop reads CASSRPLTGELFF. CDR3 sequence (DNA): TGTGCCAGCAGCCGACCCCTGACCGGGGAGCTGTTTTTT.

This clonotype was seen a few times. V is TRBV5-1 and J is TRBJ2-2, with 8 positions matching TRBD2. Germline CDR1 and CDR2: SGHRS and YFSETQ. The V segment lost 0 bases and the J segment 6 bases; nucleotides outside the gene matches: 7. The CDR3 spans 16 residues. CDR3 sequence reads: CASSLVAGSKAGELFF. The CDR3 nucleotides are TGCGCCAGCAGCTTGGTAGCGGGATCGAAAGCCGGGGAGCTGTTTTTT.

The chain recombines TRBV29-1 with TRBJ2-1; 8 bases match TRBD1. The CDR3 extends over 13 amino acids. Looked up from germline, CDR1 is SQVTM and CDR2 is ANQGSEA. V dropped 6 bases and J dropped 2; count of bases not matched to a gene: 3. In DNA form, the CDR3 reads TGCAGCGTCGACAGGGGTACCTACAATGAGCAGTTCTTC. Residues: CSVDRGTYNEQFF.

The chain links TRBV5-1 to TRBJ2-7; 10 bases fit TRBD1. Germline CDR1 and CDR2: SGHRS and YFSETQ. This CDR3 contains 14 residues. V was pared by 5 bases and J by 4 bases, with 6 bases of the junction left unmatched. The CDR3 DNA reads TGCGCCAGCAGGTATCCGGGACAGGGGTACGAGCAGTACTTC. As protein: CASRYPGQGYEQYF.

J is TRBJ1-2 and V is TRBV9; D is unclear. The CDR3 spans 14 residues. V shed 0 bases and J shed 7 bases, with 13 bases lying between them. Looked up from germline, CDR1 is SGDLS and CDR2 is YYNGEE. The CDR3 sequence: CASSVGRAGGGYTF. In nucleotides, the CDR3 is TGTGCCAGCAGCGTAGGGAGGGCTGGAGGTGGCTACACCTTC.

This clonotype was seen only a few times. This chain uses TRBV5-1 with TRBJ2-7; D perhaps matches TRBD1 (6 bases). Trimming removed 0 bases at V and 9 bases at J, with 10 bases between. Germline V gene data show CDR1 as SGHRS and CDR2 as YFSETQ. This CDR3 comprises 12 residues. CDR3 amino acids: CASSLAGEGQYF. CDR3 DNA: TGCGCCAGCAGCTTGGCAGGGGAAGGGCAGTACTTC.

This clonotype was seen a handful of times. The chain has TRBV20-1 and TRBJ1-6; D is possibly TRBD1 (5 bases). Trimming left V 4 bases short and J 16 bases short, with 14 bases between. The CDR3 contains 11 residues. Per the germline V gene, CDR1 is DFQATT and CDR2 is SNEGSKA (reference sequence). CDR3 sequence: CSANRGPELHF. The CDR3 coding sequence is TGCAGTGCTAACCGGGGCCCCGAACTCCACTTT.

This clonotype turned up a few times. The chain is built from TRBV19 and TRBJ2-1, with D uncertain. CDR3 length: 15 amino acids. Trimming cost V 3 bases and J 5 bases, with 14 bases left between them. Germline CDR1 is LNHDA and CDR2 is SQIVND (reference sequence). The CDR3 region has the DNA TGTGCCAGTAGTATCCGAGCCCTTCCCGACAATGAGCAGTTCTTC. Translation gives CASSIRALPDNEQFF.

This clonotype came up a few times. The rearrangement uses TRBV6-1 and TRBJ2-7; no reliable D call. Trimming shortened V by 2 bases and J by 12 bases, and 17 bases separated the two germline ends. The CDR3 loop spans 13 amino acids. From germline, CDR1 is MNHNS and CDR2 SASEGT. This chain's CDR3 is CASSEIGITVGYF. CDR3 in DNA: TGTGCCAGCAGTGAAATTGGGATCACAGTCGGGTACTTC.

The sample holds a few counts of this clonotype. As DNA, the CDR3 is TGCAGTGTCCCCCGACAGGGCAATCAGCCCCAGCATTTT. It yields the protein CSVPRQGNQPQHF. The chain joins TRBV20-1 to TRBJ1-5, with a tentative D call TRBD1 (6 bases). The CDR3 loop spans 13 amino acids. The germline CDR1 and CDR2 sequences are DFQATT and SNEGSKA (reference sequence). V dropped 7 bases and J dropped 2 bases, with 12 bases sitting between them.

The rearrangement links TRBV9 to TRBJ2-1; 8 nucleotides agree with TRBD1. Per germline, CDR1 SGDLS and CDR2 YYNGEE. The CDR3 sequence is 15 residues long. The J segment lost 4 bases and the V segment lost 0 bases, leaving 3 bases of the junction unmatched. DNA for the CDR3: TGTGCCAGCAGCGTAGTGACAGGGGTGTACAATGAGCAGTTCTTC. Amino acid sequence: CASSVVTGVYNEQFF.